This is a list of T cell receptor beta chains from one sample in a study of CD4 and CD8 cells across lung adenocarcinoma regions. Each CDR3 protein is one row after TCRdb ran MiXCR on the PCR reads. Of around 3,300 distinct CDR3 sequences listed, less than 65% were seen once; the top ten hold roughly 18%. The sequencing input was CD4+ T cells from the margin of a lung tumor. The receptors were gathered from a female donor with lung adenocarcinoma. The CD4 and CD8 labels of this study may be unreliable. The CDR3 runs from the conserved cysteine through the conserved F or W. D genes are given only for firm matches. The size field is filled for only some rows; it gives once, few, many or a size class.

V gene	CDR3 length	clone size	J gene	D gene	CDR3 DNA	CDR3 protein
TRBV6-1	14	NA	TRBJ1-2	NA	TGTGCCAGCAGTGAAGAATTTCCGATCAGTGGCTACACCTTC	CASSEEFPISGYTF
TRBV12-5	12	NA	TRBJ2-3	NA	TGTGCTAGTGGTTATTCAGGAGATACGCAGTATTTT	CASGYSGDTQYF
TRBV6-5	15	NA	TRBJ2-7	TRBD1	TGTGCCAGCAGTTACTCTCGGCAGGGGGCTTACGAGCAGTACTTC	CASSYSRQGAYEQYF
TRBV11-1	15	few	TRBJ2-1	TRBD2	TGTGCCAGCTGCCCACTAGCGGGGGGGTACAATGAGCAGTTCTTC	CASCPLAGGYNEQFF
TRBV7-8	13	few	TRBJ2-7	NA	TGTGCCAGCAGCTTAGGGTTGGACGGCGAGCAGTACTTC	CASSLGLDGEQYF
TRBV6-5	14	NA	TRBJ2-5	NA	TGTGCCAGCAGTTACTCGTCTGGGAAAGGGACCCAGTACTTC	CASSYSSGKGTQYF
TRBV6-5	16	NA	TRBJ1-1	NA	TGTGCCAGCAGTTACCCTCCATTCGCTAAACGGGCGGAAGCTTTCTTT	CASSYPPFAKRAEAFF
TRBV10-3	15	NA	TRBJ1-2	NA	TGTGCCATCAAAAATGAGGGGGGTAGTGACTATGGCTACACCTTC	CAIKNEGGSDYGYTF
TRBV6-1	13	once	TRBJ2-7	NA	TGTGCCAGCAGTAGAGAACGGACCTACGAGCAGTACTTC	CASSRERTYEQYF
TRBV6-1	11	NA	TRBJ2-1	NA	TGTGCCAGCAGCAGCGGCAATGAGCAGTTCTTC	CASSSGNEQFF
TRBV20-1	13	NA	TRBJ1-1	NA	TGCAGTGTCAGGGGTGGGGGGAACACTGAAGCTTTCTTT	CSVRGGGNTEAFF
TRBV27	13	NA	TRBJ1-3	NA	TGTGCCAGCAGTTTCGCGTTTGGAAACACCATATATTTT	CASSFAFGNTIYF
TRBV6-4	14	NA	TRBJ1-1	TRBD1	TGTGCCAGCAGTGACGGGACAGAAAACACTGAAGCTTTCTTT	CASSDGTENTEAFF
TRBV6-1	16	NA	TRBJ2-1	NA	TGTGCCAGCAGTGACTTGGGGGCAGCTACCTACAATGAGCAGTTCTTC	CASSDLGAATYNEQFF
TRBV6-1	13	NA	TRBJ2-1	NA	TGTGCCAGCAGGACCGGGACCTACAATGAGCAGTTCTTC	CASRTGTYNEQFF
TRBV6-1	13	NA	TRBJ2-1	TRBD2	TGTGCCAGCAAGGGCGGGGGACTCCATGAGCAGTTCTTC	CASKGGGLHEQFF
TRBV11-3	15	NA	TRBJ2-1	TRBD2	TGTGCCAGCAGCTCCCTGGCGGGAGTTAACAATGAGCAGTTCTTC	CASSSLAGVNNEQFF
TRBV6-1	14	NA	TRBJ2-2	NA	TGTGCCAGCAACAAGGAGGCGGTCACCGGGGAGCTGTTTTTT	CASNKEAVTGELFF
TRBV12-3/TRBV12-4	12	few	TRBJ2-5	NA	TGTGCCAGCAGTTTTGAGGGGGAGACCCAGTACTTC	CASSFEGETQYF
TRBV12-3/TRBV12-4	17	NA	TRBJ2-5	TRBD2	TGTGCCAGCAGTTTACGGGGGGGCGGGGGAGCGGGAGAGACCCAGTACTTC	CASSLRGGGGAGETQYF
TRBV6-1	13	once	TRBJ1-2	NA	TGTGCCAGCAGTGTTGTCAGGGGCTATGGCTACACCTTC	CASSVVRGYGYTF
TRBV6-1	16	NA	TRBJ2-7	NA	TGTGCCAGCAGTGAGGGCAGGGTCCTTATGGCTTACGAGCAGTACTTC	CASSEGRVLMAYEQYF
TRBV6-1	14	NA	TRBJ2-1	TRBD2	TGTGCCAGCAGACCCGGGGGGGCCATCAATGAGCAGTTCTTC	CASRPGGAINEQFF
TRBV6-1	15	NA	TRBJ2-7	TRBD1	TGTGCCAGCAGTGGTCAGACAGGGACGGCCTACGAGCAGTACTTC	CASSGQTGTAYEQYF
TRBV7-8	13	NA	TRBJ2-7	TRBD2	TGTGCCAGCAGGGCCGGGGGGGACTACGAGCAGTACTTC	CASRAGGDYEQYF
TRBV11-2	18	NA	TRBJ2-7	NA	TGTGCCAGCAGCTTTTCCATGGACTCGGCTAGGAGCTCCTACGAGCAGTACTTC	CASSFSMDSARSSYEQYF
TRBV12-3/TRBV12-4	15	few	TRBJ2-3	NA	TGTGCCAGCAGCCGGGCTAGGACCTTCACAGATACGCAGTATTTT	CASSRARTFTDTQYF
TRBV6-1	16	hyperexpanded	TRBJ2-1	NA	TGTGCCAGCAGTGAGAGCGCAGGGACGGGGGCTAATGAGCAGTTCTTC	CASSESAGTGANEQFF
TRBV27	16	NA	TRBJ2-1	NA	TGTGCCAGCAGTCCCTATCAGGGTTCTGGGGCCAACGAGCAGTCTTTC	CASSPYQGSGANEQSF
TRBV7-8	12	NA	TRBJ2-5	NA	TGTGCCAGCACCCCCTTAGGGAAGACCCAGTACTTC	CASTPLGKTQYF
TRBV6-4	15	NA	TRBJ2-3	NA	TGTGCCAGCAGTGAAGGGGCCGGAGACACAGATACGCAGTATTTT	CASSEGAGDTDTQYF
TRBV6-2/TRBV6-3	14	NA	TRBJ2-2	NA	TGTGCCAGCAGGCCCCTCGCGAACACCGGGGAGCTGTTTTTT	CASRPLANTGELFF
TRBV12-3/TRBV12-4	16	few	TRBJ2-1	TRBD2	TGTGCCAGCAGCCGACTAGCGGGAGGGCCACACAATGAGCAGTTCTTC	CASSRLAGGPHNEQFF
TRBV11-3	16	once	TRBJ2-5	NA	TGTGCCAGCAGCCCCAATTCTGGGACTCCTGCGGAGACCCAGTACTTC	CASSPNSGTPAETQYF
TRBV6-5	18	NA	TRBJ1-1	TRBD1	TGTGCCAGCAGTTACAATCACCTCAGGGGGCCTTCTTGCACTGAAGCTTTCTTT	CASSYNHLRGPSCTEAFF
TRBV7-9	11	NA	TRBJ2-5	NA	TGTGCCAGCAGCTCGGACTTGTTTCGGTACTTC	CASSSDLFRYF
TRBV7-6	14	NA	TRBJ2-1	NA	TGTGCCAGCAGCCCGAGGCTGATCGAAGAGACCCAGTTCTTC	CASSPRLIEETQFF
TRBV10-3	14	large	TRBJ2-1	NA	TGTGCCATCAGCAGACGGGACACATACAATGAGCAGTTCTTC	CAISRRDTYNEQFF
TRBV6-1	13	NA	TRBJ1-1	NA	TGTGCCAGTTTGGGGGGCATGAACACTGAAGCTTTCTTT	CASLGGMNTEAFF
TRBV6-1	15	hyperexpanded	TRBJ2-1	NA	TGTGCCAGCAGTGCTGGGGGGGGCGGTATCAATGAGCAGTTCTTC	CASSAGGGGINEQFF
TRBV6-1	15	NA	TRBJ2-1	TRBD2	TGTGCCAGCAGTCGGACTAGCGGGACCTACAATGAGCAGTTCTTC	CASSRTSGTYNEQFF
TRBV6-2/TRBV6-3	15	NA	TRBJ1-2	TRBD1	TGTGCCAGCAGTTACGGGCAGGGGGCCCTTTGGAGCTACACCTTC	CASSYGQGALWSYTF
TRBV6-1	12	few	TRBJ2-7	NA	TGTGCCAGCAGAGCTGGACAGCACGAGCAGTACTTC	CASRAGQHEQYF